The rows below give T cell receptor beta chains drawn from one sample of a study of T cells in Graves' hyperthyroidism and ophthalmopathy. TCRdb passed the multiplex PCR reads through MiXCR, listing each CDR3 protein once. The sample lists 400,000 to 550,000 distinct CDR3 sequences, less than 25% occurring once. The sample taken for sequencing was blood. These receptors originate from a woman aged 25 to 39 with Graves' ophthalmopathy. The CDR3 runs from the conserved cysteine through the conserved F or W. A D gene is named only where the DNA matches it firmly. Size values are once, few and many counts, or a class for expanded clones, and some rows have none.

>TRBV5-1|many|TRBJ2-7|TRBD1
CASSPGQGELNEQYF
TGCGCCAGCAGCCCCGGACAGGGCGAGTTGAACGAGCAGTACTTC
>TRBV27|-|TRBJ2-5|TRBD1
CASSPSIDREGKTQYF
TGTGCCAGCAGTCCCTCCATTGACAGGGAAGGGAAGACCCAGTACTTC
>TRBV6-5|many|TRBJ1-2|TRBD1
CASSPTGGNGYTF
TGTGCCAGCAGTCCTACAGGGGGCAATGGCTACACCTTC
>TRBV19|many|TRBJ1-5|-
CASSIGVVTFNQPQHF
TGTGCCAGTAGTATAGGAGTTGTGACATTCAATCAGCCCCAGCATTTT
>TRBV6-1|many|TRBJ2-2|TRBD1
CASSASGTVNTGELFF
TGTGCCAGCAGTGCCTCCGGGACAGTTAACACCGGGGAGCTGTTTTTT
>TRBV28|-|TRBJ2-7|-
CASRLGGGDPSYEQYF
TGTGCCAGCAGACTAGGGGGTGGGGACCCTAGCTACGAGCAGTACTTC
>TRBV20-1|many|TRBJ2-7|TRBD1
CSAPTGGAYEQYF
TGCAGTGCCCCGACAGGGGGGGCTTACGAGCAGTACTTC
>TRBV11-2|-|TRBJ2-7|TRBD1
CASSSNRGLNYYEQYF
TGTGCCAGCAGCTCCAACAGGGGGCTAAATTACTACGAGCAGTACTTC
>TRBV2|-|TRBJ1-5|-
CASSEAGVYSNQPQHF
TGTGCCAGCAGTGAGGCAGGGGTATATAGCAATCAGCCCCAGCATTTT
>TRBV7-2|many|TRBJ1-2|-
CASSLRRKDYGYTF
TGTGCCAGCAGCCTCCGCCGGAAGGACTATGGCTACACCTTC
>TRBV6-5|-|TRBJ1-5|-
CASSYNTAQNQPQHF
TGTGCCAGCAGTTATAATACAGCGCAGAATCAGCCCCAGCATTTT
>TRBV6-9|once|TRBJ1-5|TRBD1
CASSSDRGSPYSNQPQHF
TGTGCCAGCAGTTCTGACAGGGGTTCGCCCTATAGCAATCAGCCCCAGCATTTT
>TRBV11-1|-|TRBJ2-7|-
CASSLIGGGEQYF
TGTGCCAGCAGCTTAATTGGTGGGGGCGAGCAGTACTTC
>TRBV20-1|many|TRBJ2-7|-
CSAHGRVYEQYF
TGCAGTGCACACGGCCGGGTCTACGAGCAGTACTTC
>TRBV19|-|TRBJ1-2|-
CASSSGFGGNRYGYTF
TGTGCCAGTAGCTCCGGGTTCGGGGGTAATCGATATGGCTACACCTTC
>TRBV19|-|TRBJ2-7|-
CASSIDGESTYEQYF
TGTGCCAGTAGTATAGATGGGGAGTCCACCTACGAGCAGTACTTC